The entry below describes one T cell receptor beta chain. Its antigen has not been determined. Base-call qualities are not available, and no considerably larger clone is one nucleotide away. This record comes from a study of blood T cell repertoires in COVID-19 (dated by TCRdb to the early 2020s). Study-wide context: Collaborator samples came from the United States, Italy and Spain and covered acute and convalescent phases of COVID-19. Where HLA class I and class II types were available, the types were taken from metadata supplied by the sample provider, not from assay-based typing. The sample metadata nearly always contained a de-identified subject ID, COVID-19 status, age in years and sex. The samples were drawn from two sources: the first 160 participants of the ongoing ImmuneRACE study, and 1,000 to 1,500 subjects contributed by 6 global collaborators. A freely available public database, intended as a resource for researchers studying the immune response to SARS-CoV-2, is where the repertoires were released. The dataset comprised deeply sampled blood TCRbeta repertoires from subjects exposed to, actively infected with, or recovered from COVID-19. The material from the prospective study consisted of cDNA or gDNA derived from T cells, B-cell-depleted T cells, or PBMCs. The research as a whole found: How much clinical and demographic metadata was included differed by source and by participant, and the metadata was provided uncurated.

Each collaborating institution followed its own protocols to collect whole blood in K2EDTA tubes. Collaborator samples were shipped for TCRbeta analysis as frozen whole blood, isolated PBMCs, or DNA extracted from either sample type. The immunoSEQ Assay, a bias-controlled multiplex PCR, was used to amplify TCRbeta CDR3 regions from genomic DNA. The study's processing was this. The number of nucleated cells in each sample was estimated by amplification of reference gene primers within the assay. To quantify the absolute abundance of each unique TCRbeta CDR3 rearrangement, sequence reads were collapsed and filtered. For each sample, productive Simpson clonality was calculated by taking the square root of Simpson's diversity index across productive rearrangements. Here the immuneACCESS table is served through TCRdb, limited to in-frame sequences with V and J called. Missing clones are a known gap in these copies; in checked studies unresolved V genes cover under half, and the rest lacks a known reason. For V, J and clone size, that table is used; D and trimming come from the DNA. A total of more than 70,000 clones appear in this sample, under 85% of them only once. The ten largest clones capture about 10% of the sample.

Trimmed from V: 6 bases; trimmed from J: 0 bases; junction bases lacking a gene match: 8. The CDR3 goes from the cysteine to the phenylalanine over 16 residues. Only the CDR3 portion is preserved as DNA: 48 bases, with reading frame beginning at the first base. From the germline V gene (reference sequence), CDR1 is MNHEY and CDR2 is SMNVEV. The chain is encoded by TRBV27 joined to TRBJ1-5, with 7 bases in between that match TRBD1. The sequence was collected from a human donor in a cohort sampled during active COVID-19. The sequencing input was peripheral blood. For the CDR3, the sequence is CASSPTGASSNQPQHF. The DNA is TGTGCCAGCAGCCCAACAGGGGCTTCTAGCAATCAGCCCCAGCATTTT.